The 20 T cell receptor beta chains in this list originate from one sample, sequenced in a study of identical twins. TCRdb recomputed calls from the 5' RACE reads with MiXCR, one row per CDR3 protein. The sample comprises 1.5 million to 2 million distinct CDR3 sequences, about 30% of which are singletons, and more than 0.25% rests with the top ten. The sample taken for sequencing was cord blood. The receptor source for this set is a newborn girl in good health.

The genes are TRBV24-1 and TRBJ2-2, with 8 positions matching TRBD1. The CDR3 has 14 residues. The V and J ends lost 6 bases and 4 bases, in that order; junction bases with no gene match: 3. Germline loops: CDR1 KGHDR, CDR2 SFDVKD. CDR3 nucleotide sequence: TGTGCCACCAGTCGGACAGGGATCACCGGGGAGCTGTTTTTT. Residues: CATSRTGITGELFF.

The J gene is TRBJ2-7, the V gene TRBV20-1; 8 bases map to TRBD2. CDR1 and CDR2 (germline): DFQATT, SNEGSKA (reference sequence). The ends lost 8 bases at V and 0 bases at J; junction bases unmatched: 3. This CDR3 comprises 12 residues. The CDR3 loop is CSLAGLSYEQYF. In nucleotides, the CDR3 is TGCAGTTTAGCGGGACTCTCCTACGAGCAGTACTTC.

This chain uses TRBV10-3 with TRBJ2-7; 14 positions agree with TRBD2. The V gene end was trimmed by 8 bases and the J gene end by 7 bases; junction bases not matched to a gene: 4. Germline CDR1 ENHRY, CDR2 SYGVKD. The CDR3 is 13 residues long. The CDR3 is CAIGTSGSGEQYF. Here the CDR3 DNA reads TGTGCCATCGGGACTAGCGGGAGCGGAGAGCAGTACTTC.

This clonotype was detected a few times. CDR3 coding DNA: TGTGCCAGCAGCCCCTCGGGGCGGGGGGGCTACAATGAGCAGTTCTTC. It is translated as CASSPSGRGGYNEQFF. The chain joins TRBV3-1 to TRBJ2-1; 9 bases map to TRBD2. Trimming took 4 bases from V and 3 from J; bases not matched to a gene: 7. The germline V gene has CDR1 LGHDT and CDR2 YNNKEL (reference sequence). CDR3 length equals 16 residues.

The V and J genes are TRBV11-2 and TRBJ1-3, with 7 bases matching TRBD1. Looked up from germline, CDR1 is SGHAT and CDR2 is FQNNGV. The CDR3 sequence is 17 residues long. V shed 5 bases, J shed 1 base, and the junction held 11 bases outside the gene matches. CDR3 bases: TGTGCCAGCAGCCCATCGACAGGGTCACGTTCTGGAAACACCATATATTTT. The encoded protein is CASSPSTGSRSGNTIYF.

This CDR3 is CSARGGADYGYTF. DNA for the CDR3: TGCAGTGCTAGAGGGGGCGCAGACTATGGCTACACCTTC. The rearrangement links TRBV20-1 to TRBJ1-2, with a possible D match to TRBD1 (5 bases). Germline assignment: CDR1 DFQATT and CDR2 SNEGSKA (reference sequence). The CDR3 loop spans 13 amino acids. Trimming stripped 1 base from V and 3 bases from J, with 9 bases between.

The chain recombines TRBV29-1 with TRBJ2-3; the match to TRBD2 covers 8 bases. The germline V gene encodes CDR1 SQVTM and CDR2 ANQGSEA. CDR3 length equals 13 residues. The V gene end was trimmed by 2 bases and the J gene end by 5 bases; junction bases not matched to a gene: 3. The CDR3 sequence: CSVERGGRDTQYF. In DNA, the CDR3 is TGCAGCGTTGAACGGGGGGGTAGAGATACGCAGTATTTT.

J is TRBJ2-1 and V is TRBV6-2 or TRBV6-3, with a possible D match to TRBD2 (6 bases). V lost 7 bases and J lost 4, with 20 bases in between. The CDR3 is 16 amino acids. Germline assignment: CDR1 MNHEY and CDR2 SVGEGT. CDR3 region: CASTDYRDSRYNEQFF. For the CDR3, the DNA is TGTGCCAGCACCGACTACCGGGACTCAAGATACAATGAGCAGTTCTTC.

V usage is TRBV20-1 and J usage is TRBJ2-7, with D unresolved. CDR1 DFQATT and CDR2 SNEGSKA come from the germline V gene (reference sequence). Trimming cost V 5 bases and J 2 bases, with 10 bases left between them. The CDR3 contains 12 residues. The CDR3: CSAATAPYEQYF. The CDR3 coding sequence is TGCAGTGCTGCAACCGCGCCCTACGAGCAGTACTTC.

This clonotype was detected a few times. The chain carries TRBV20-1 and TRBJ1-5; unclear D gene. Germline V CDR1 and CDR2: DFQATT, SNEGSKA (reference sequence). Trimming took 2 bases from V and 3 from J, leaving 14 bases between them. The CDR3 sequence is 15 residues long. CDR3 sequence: CSARQRQRANQPQHF. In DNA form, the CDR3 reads TGCAGTGCTAGACAGCGGCAGAGGGCCAATCAGCCCCAGCATTTT.

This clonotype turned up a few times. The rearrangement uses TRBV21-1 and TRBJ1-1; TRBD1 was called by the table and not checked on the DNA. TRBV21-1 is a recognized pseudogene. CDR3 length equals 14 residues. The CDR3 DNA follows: TGTGCCAGCAGCGTCCGGGACAGAGGGACTGAAGCTTTCTTT. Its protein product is CASSVRDRGTEAFF.

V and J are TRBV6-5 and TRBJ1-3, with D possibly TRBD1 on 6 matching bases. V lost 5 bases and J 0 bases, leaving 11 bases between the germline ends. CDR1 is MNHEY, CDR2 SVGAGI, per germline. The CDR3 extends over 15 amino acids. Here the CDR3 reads CASSNREFSGNTIYF. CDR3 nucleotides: TGTGCCAGCAGTAACAGGGAATTCTCTGGAAACACCATATATTTT.

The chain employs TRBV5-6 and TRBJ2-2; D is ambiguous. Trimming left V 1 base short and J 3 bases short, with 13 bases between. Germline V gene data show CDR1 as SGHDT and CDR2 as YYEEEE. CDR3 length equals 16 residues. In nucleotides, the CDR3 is TGTGCCAGCAGCTTGATCGCTATCTACGACACCGGGGAGCTGTTTTTT. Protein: CASSLIAIYDTGELFF.

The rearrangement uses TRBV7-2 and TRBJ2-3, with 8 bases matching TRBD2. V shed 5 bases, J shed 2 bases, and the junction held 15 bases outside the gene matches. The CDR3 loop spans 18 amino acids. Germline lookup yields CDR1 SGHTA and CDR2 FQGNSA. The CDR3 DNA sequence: TGTGCCAGCAGCGACCCGGGACTAGTGGGAGGTATCACAGATACGCAGTATTTT. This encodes CASSDPGLVGGITDTQYF.

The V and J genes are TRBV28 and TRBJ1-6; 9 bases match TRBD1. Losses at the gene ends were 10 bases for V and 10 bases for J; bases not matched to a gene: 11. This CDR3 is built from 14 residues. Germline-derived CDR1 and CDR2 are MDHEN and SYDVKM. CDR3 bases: TGTGCCACCGAACAACAGGGGGCGCGGTCACCCCTCCACTTT. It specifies CATEQQGARSPLHF.

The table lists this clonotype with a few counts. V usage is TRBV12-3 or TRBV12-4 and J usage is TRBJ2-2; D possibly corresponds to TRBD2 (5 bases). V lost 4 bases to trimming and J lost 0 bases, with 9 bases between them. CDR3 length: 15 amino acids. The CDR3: CASSWTQANTGELFF. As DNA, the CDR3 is TGTGCCAGCAGTTGGACTCAGGCGAACACCGGGGAGCTGTTTTTT.

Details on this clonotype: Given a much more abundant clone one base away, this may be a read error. Written as DNA, the CDR3 is TGCAGTGCTGGACAGGGGGCTGAAAAACTGTTTTTT. It yields the protein CSAGQGAEKLFF. V is TRBV20-1 and J is TRBJ1-4; 11 bases are shared with TRBD1. The ends lost 5 bases at V and 7 bases at J; junction bases unmatched: 0. The length of the CDR3 is 12 residues. The germline gives CDR1 DFQATT, CDR2 SNEGSKA (reference sequence).

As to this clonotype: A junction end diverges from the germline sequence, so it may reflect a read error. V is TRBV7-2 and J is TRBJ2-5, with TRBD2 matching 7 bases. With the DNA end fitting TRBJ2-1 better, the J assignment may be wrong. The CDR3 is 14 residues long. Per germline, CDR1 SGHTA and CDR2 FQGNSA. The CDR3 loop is CACSPRAGEQTQFF. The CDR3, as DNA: TGTGCCTGCAGCCCCCGGGCGGGAGAACAGACCCAGTTCTTC.

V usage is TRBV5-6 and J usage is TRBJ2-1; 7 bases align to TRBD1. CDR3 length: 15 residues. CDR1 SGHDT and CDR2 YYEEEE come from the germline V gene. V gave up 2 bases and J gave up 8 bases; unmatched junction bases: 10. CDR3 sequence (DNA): TGTGCCAGCAGCTTCCCCACAGGGGTCAGAGATGAGCAGTTCTTC. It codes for CASSFPTGVRDEQFF.

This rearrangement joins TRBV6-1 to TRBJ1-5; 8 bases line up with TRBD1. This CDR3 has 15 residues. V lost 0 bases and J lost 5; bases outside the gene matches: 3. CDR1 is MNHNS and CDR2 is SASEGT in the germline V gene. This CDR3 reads CASSEAGTGYQPQHF. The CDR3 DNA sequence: TGTGCCAGCAGTGAAGCGGGGACAGGCTATCAGCCCCAGCATTTT.